Shown below are 12 T cell receptor beta chains from a single sample sequenced in a study of T cells after yellow fever vaccination (dated by TCRdb to the late 2010s). The library was generated by 5' RACE. The sequencer was an Illumina HiSeq 2500. The raw public data were reprocessed by TCRdb itself: fastp quality trimming at Q25, MiXCR clonotype calling, in-frame beta chains only. Identical CDR3 protein sequences are pooled into one entry, listed with their most common genes and DNA. In all, the sample holds some 350,000 distinct CDR3 sequences, and roughly 8.7% of those were seen once. The ten top clones hold more than 15% of the sample. The treatment or condition tag for this specimen amounts to: live attenuated yellow fever vaccine strain. Sequencing used PBMCs, obtained on the day of the first yellow fever vaccination. All receptors derive from a man aged 18 to 35 who received the YFV17D yellow fever vaccine.

This clonotype was found a few times. The CDR3 DNA sequence: TGCAGTCCAGGACAGGGGGCGTCGAACACTGAAGCTTTCTTT. Protein product: CSPGQGASNTEAFF. This chain links TRBV20-1 with TRBJ1-1; 11 bases are a match to TRBD1. The CDR3 is 14 residues long. Germline trimming cut 8 bases from V and 1 base from J; bases unmatched to any gene: 6. Germline V gives CDR1 DFQATT, CDR2 SNEGSKA (reference sequence).

The J gene is TRBJ2-7, the V gene TRBV5-7; D not resolved. TRBV5-7 is designated an ORF whose function remains uncertain. The length of the CDR3 is 13 residues. V dropped 4 bases and J dropped 7 bases, with 15 bases sitting between them. Here the CDR3 reads CASSRDPPREQYV. CDR3 DNA sequence: TGTGCCAGCAGCAGAGACCCCCCTCGAGAGCAGTACGTC.

The chain employs TRBV5-1 and TRBJ2-1, with 12 positions matching TRBD2. The trim removed 0 bases at V and 12 bases at J, leaving 7 bases unmatched. CDR3 length equals 15 residues. Germline CDR1 is SGHRS and CDR2 is YFSETQ. CDR3 sequence reads: CASSLDPSGGGGQFF. The CDR3 DNA reads TGCGCCAGCAGCTTGGATCCTAGCGGGGGGGGCGGGCAGTTCTTC. The full variable domain, completed using reference TRBV5-1 and TRBJ2-1, is KAGVTQTPRYLIKTRGQQVTLSCSPISGHRSVSWYQQTPGQGLQFLFEYFSETQRNKGNFPGRFSGRQFSNSRSEMNVSTLELGDSALYLCASSLDPSGGGGQFFGPGTRLTVL.

The chain uses TRBV7-2 and TRBJ2-5; the D gene is possibly TRBD2 (5 bases). The germline gives CDR1 SGHTA, CDR2 FQGNSA. The CDR3 spans 14 residues. V was shortened by 1 base and J by 5 bases, with 11 bases between the two germline ends. CDR3 loop: CASSLGLAAETQYF. The CDR3 DNA reads as TGTGCCAGCAGCTTAGGGCTAGCCGCCGAGACCCAGTACTTC.

The chain uses TRBV5-1 and TRBJ2-5; no clear D gene. Germline-derived CDR1 and CDR2 are SGHRS and YFSETQ. Trimming left V 0 bases short and J 4 bases short, with 10 bases between. The CDR3 is 14 amino acids. CDR3 sequence (DNA): TGCGCCAGCAGCTTGGACCCACCCTTAGAGACCCAGTACTTC. Protein: CASSLDPPLETQYF.

This clonotype was detected a few times. The V gene is TRBV29-1, the J gene TRBJ2-2; D unclear. Germline loops: CDR1 SQVTM, CDR2 ANQGSEA. Trimming stripped 0 bases from V and 0 bases from J, with 11 bases between. The length of the CDR3 is 16 residues. CDR3 sequence (DNA): TGCAGCGTTGAAGATCTTCGGCTAGCGAACACCGGGGAGCTGTTTTTT. It specifies CSVEDLRLANTGELFF.

Ten or more counts support this clonotype. The chain joins TRBV6-1 to TRBJ1-2, with TRBD1 identical over 9 bases. The CDR3 runs to 13 residues. Germline V gives CDR1 MNHNS, CDR2 SASEGT. V dropped 5 bases and J dropped 8; count of bases not matched to a gene: 6. CDR3 in DNA: TGTGCCAGCAGTAAACAGGGGGCGCGGGGCTACACCTTC. Translation: CASSKQGARGYTF.

This clonotype was detected many times. This chain connects TRBV11-2 to TRBJ1-3; D unclear. Germline V gene data show CDR1 as SGHAT and CDR2 as FQNNGV. V lost 0 bases and J lost 6, with 0 bases in between. The CDR3 is made up of 11 amino acids. CDR3 sequence reads: CASSLENTIYF. The CDR3 DNA sequence: TGTGCCAGCAGCTTAGAAAACACCATATATTTT.

This chain uses TRBV5-1 with TRBJ1-2, with D possibly matching TRBD1 (5 bases). Trimming took off 1 base at V and 4 bases at J, with 14 bases between the two ends. CDR1 is SGHRS, CDR2 YFSETQ, per germline. The CDR3 length is 15 residues. CDR3 nucleotide sequence: TGCGCCAGCAGCTTGCTTGAGGAGGGGAGCTATGGCTACACCTTC. Encoded protein: CASSLLEEGSYGYTF. Full variable domain (outside the CDR3, taken from reference TRBV5-1 and TRBJ1-2): KAGVTQTPRYLIKTRGQQVTLSCSPISGHRSVSWYQQTPGQGLQFLFEYFSETQRNKGNFPGRFSGRQFSNSRSEMNVSTLELGDSALYLCASSLLEEGSYGYTFGSGTRLTVV.

The V gene is TRBV27, the J gene TRBJ2-6; 7 bases fit TRBD1. Looked up from germline, CDR1 is MNHEY and CDR2 is SMNVEV (reference sequence). The CDR3 runs to 16 residues. Trimming cost V 5 bases and J 2 bases; bases outside gene matches: 6. In DNA form, the CDR3 reads TGTGCCAGCAGTAGGGGGACAGCTCCTGGGGCCAACGTCCTGACTTTC. Its protein is CASSRGTAPGANVLTF.

The sample holds a few counts of this clonotype. The rearrangement joins TRBV6-5 to TRBJ1-2, with 10 bases lining up with TRBD1. Germline CDR1 is MNHEY and CDR2 is SVGAGI. Trimming at V came to 4 bases and at J to 14 bases, leaving 7 bases not matched to a gene. The CDR3 consists of 12 residues. This CDR3 is CASSFSGTGVTF. The CDR3 DNA sequence: TGTGCCAGCAGTTTCAGCGGGACAGGGGTAACCTTC.

This clonotype has more than one count but fewer than ten. The chain is built from TRBV21-1 and TRBJ1-1. TRBV21-1 is a pseudogene locus. This CDR3 has 14 residues. CDR3 bases: TGTGCCAGCAGCAAAGCCCTATTTGTCACTGAAGCTTTCTTT. Residues: CASSKALFVTEAFF.